The T cell receptor (beta chain) under discussion was sequenced for a study of T-cell memory formation after mild COVID-19. General study results and limits: Some responding clones appeared in pre-infection memory, suggesting cross-reactive memory joined.

One entry per CDR3 protein results from TCRdb running MiXCR on the 5' RACE reads. This sample has 50,000 to 60,000 distinct CDR3 sequences; around a quarter occur once, and the top ten carry approximately 39%. As concerns this clonotype: Its antigen remains unknown.

The specimen sequenced was PBMCs or a T cell subset sorted from them (not recorded which). The clonotype comes from a man between 18 and 29 years old who had mild COVID-19 (a few samples of this study predate the infection). Cell type and time point are not known.

CDR3 sequence: CASSQWTGVSGTGELFF. CDR3 bases: TGCGCCAGCAGCCAATGGACAGGGGTATCCGGCACCGGGGAGCTGTTTTTT. The chain carries TRBV4-3 and TRBJ2-2; TRBD1 matches at 9 bases. The CDR3 loop spans 17 amino acids. The germline CDR1 and CDR2 sequences are LGHNA and YSLEER. The junction had 8 bases not matched to a gene; V was cut back by 2 bases and J by 4 bases.